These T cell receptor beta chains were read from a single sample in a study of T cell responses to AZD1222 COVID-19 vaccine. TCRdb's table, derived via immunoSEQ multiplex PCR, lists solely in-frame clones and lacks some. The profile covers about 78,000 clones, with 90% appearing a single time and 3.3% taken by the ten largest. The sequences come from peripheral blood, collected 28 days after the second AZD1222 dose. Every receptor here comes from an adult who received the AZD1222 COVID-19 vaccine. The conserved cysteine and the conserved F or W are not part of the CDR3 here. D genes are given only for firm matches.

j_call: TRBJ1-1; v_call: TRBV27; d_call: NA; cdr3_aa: ASSLVLGHPGGAF
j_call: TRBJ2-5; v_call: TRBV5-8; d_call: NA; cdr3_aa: ASRVPFRSQTQY
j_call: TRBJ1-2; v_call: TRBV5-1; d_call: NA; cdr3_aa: ASSLDPGGGDGYT
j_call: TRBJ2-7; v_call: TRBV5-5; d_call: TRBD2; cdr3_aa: ASSPRSGRGGEQY
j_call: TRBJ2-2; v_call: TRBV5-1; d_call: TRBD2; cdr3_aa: ASRPPGLADTGELF
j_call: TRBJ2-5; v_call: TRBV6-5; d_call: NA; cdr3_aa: ASSYYRVTY
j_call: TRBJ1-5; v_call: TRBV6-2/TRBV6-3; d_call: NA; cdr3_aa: ASSPAGTGIGNQPQH
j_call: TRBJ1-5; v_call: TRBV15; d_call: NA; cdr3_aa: ATSRDLSQPQH
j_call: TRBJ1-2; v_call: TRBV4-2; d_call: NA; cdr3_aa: ASSQDPGTPGGYT
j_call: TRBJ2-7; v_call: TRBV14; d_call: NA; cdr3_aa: ASSQGVGEQY
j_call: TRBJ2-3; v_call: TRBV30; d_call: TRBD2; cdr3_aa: AWSVLLSSGGASDTQY
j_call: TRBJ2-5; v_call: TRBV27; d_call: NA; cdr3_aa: ASRGAGAQY
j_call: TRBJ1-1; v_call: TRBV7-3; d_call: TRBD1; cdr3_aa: ASSRTGGTEAF
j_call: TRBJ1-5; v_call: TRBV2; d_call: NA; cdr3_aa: ASSSRWDVGNQPQH
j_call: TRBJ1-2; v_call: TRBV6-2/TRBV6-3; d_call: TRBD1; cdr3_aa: ASSYPHVSQGSGYT
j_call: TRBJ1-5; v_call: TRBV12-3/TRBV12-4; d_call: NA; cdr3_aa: ASSFSGNQPQH
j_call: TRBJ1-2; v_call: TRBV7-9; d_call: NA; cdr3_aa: ASSLAAGRGYT
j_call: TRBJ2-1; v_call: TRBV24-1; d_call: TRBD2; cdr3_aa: ATSVAGASNEQF
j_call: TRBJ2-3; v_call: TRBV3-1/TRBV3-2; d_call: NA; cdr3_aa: ASSPTTDTQY
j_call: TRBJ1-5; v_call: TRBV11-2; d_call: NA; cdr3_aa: ASSLGPDSNQPQH
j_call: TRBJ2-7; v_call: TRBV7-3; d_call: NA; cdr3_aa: ASSPRGRYEQY
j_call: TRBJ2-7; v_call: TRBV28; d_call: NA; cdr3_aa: ASSLPGESYEQY
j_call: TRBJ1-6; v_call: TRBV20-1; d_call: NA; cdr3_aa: SASPKGGQIHSPLH
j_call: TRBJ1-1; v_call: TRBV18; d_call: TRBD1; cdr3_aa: ASSPGQGNTEAF
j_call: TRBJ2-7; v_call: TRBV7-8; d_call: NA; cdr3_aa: ASSKTGYEQY
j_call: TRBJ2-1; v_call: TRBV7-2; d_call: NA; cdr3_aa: ASSLGSYNEQF
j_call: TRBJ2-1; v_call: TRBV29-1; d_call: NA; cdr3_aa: SVESSPGGSYNEQF
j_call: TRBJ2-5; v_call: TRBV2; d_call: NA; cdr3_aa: ASIAGSETQY
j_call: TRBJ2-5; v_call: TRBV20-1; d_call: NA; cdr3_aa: SASVAGSETQY
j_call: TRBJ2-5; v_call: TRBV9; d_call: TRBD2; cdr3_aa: ASSVGPAGGGFEETQY
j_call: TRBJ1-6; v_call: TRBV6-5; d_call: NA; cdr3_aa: ASSAGLDNSPLH
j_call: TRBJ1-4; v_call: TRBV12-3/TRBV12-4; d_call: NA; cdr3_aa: ATRDGANEKLF
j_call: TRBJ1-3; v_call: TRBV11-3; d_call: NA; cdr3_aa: ASRNGGATGNTIY
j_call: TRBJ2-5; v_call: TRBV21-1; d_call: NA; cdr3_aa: ASSKAPGSRKETQY
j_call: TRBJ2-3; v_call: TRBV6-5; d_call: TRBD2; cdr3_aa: ASSYGAGEDTQY
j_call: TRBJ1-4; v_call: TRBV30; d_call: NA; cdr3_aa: AWTRQQREKLF
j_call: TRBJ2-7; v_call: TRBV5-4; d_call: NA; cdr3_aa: ASSARDGSSYEQY
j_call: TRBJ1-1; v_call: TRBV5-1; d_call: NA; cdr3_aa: ASSLDGLTEAF
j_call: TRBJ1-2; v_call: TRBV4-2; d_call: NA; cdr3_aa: ASSQGQRNYGYT
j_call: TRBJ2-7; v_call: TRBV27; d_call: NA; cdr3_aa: ASSLGGRGVGSYEQY
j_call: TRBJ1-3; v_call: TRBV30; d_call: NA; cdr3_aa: AWRAALSSGNTIY
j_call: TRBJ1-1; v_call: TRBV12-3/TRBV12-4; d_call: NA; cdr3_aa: ASSLQVFAEAF
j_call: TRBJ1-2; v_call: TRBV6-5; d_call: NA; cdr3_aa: ASSRRNYGYT
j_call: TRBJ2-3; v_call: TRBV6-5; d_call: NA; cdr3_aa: ASSYQAAGSQDTQY
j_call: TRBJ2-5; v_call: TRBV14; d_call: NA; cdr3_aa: ASSQELQETQY
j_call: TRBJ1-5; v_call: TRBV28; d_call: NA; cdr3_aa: ASSWVSNQPQH
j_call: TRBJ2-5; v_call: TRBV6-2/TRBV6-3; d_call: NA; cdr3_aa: ASSYSEGRETQY
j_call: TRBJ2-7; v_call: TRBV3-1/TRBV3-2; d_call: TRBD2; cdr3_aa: ASSQPLAGGPFYEQY
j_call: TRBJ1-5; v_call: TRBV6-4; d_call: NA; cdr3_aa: ASSSGSNQPQH
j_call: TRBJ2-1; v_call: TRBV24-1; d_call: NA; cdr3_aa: ATSDFTLAPYNEQF
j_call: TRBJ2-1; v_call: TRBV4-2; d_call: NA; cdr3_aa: ASSQRWRGGSYNEQF
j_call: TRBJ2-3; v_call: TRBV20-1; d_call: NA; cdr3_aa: SASVSGTITDTQY
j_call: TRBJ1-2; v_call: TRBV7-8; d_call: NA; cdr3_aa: ASSFGTIYGYT
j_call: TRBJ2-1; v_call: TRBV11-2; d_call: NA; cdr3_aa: ASSLSGLEQF
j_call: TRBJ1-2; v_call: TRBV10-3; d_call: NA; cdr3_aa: AISEGGANYGYT